Presented here are 28 T cell receptor beta chains from one specimen sequenced in a study of blood T cell repertoires in COVID-19. The repertoire was sequenced with immunoSEQ multiplex PCR; TCRdb's copy has only in-frame clones and lacks some. The table includes about 74,000 clones, 78% detected once. Sequences were obtained from peripheral blood. Receptors originate from a human donor in a cohort sampled during active COVID-19.

The chain carries TRBV6-1 and TRBJ1-1, with TRBD1 as a possible D gene (5 bases). The germline V gene encodes CDR1 MNHNS and CDR2 SASEGT. The V and J ends lost 3 bases and 5 bases respectively, with 19 bases between them. The CDR3 spans 16 residues. CDR3 sequence (DNA): TGTGCCAGCAGTGACCAGGGTTTGGGTATGAGGACTGAAGCTTTCTTT. Protein product: CASSDQGLGMRTEAFF.

This clone was observed a few times. This rearrangement joins TRBV3-1 (or the pseudogene TRBV3-2) to TRBJ2-5, with a weak D call TRBD2 (6 bases). The CDR3 runs to 14 residues. Germline V gene sequence: CDR1 LGHDT, CDR2 YNNKEL (reference sequence). V lost 0 bases and J lost 7, with 12 bases in between. CDR3: CASSQDLGGGTQYF. CDR3 sequence (DNA): TGTGCCAGCAGCCAAGATTTGGGGGGAGGGACCCAGTACTTC.

The genes are TRBV4-3 and TRBJ2-7; 7 bases match TRBD1. J was trimmed by 2 bases and V by 0 bases; bases with no gene match: 1. The CDR3 extends over 14 amino acids. Germline CDR1 is LGHNA and CDR2 is YSLEER. The chain's CDR3 is CASSQERGPYEQYF. The CDR3 region has the DNA TGCGCCAGCAGCCAAGAAAGGGGGCCCTACGAGCAGTACTTC.

This clone was seen only once. An end of the junction does not agree with germline; a read error may underlie this. The CDR3 DNA sequence: TGTGCCAGCAGACAAGGGGTGGGAGGGCCGGCAGATACGCAGTATTTT. This sequence encodes CASRQGVGGPADTQYF. The chain carries TRBV3-1 (or the pseudogene TRBV3-2) and TRBJ2-3, with 7 positions matching TRBD2. This CDR3 has 16 residues. Germline V gene data show CDR1 as LGHDT and CDR2 as YNNKEL (reference sequence).

The J gene is TRBJ2-7, the V gene TRBV5-4; the match to TRBD1 covers 7 bases. CDR3 length equals 15 residues. Germline V gene data show CDR1 as SGHNT and CDR2 as YYREEE (reference sequence). J lost 5 bases, V lost 4 bases, and 12 bases had no gene match. The CDR3 DNA reads TGTGCCAGCAGCCCGATGACAGGGACAGACGACGAGCAGTACTTC. The encoded protein is CASSPMTGTDDEQYF.

The chain has TRBV18 and TRBJ1-2; D possibly corresponds to TRBD1 (6 bases). The CDR3 consists of 15 residues. V lost 1 base and J 8 bases, leaving 17 bases between the germline ends. CDR1 and CDR2 (germline): KGHSH, LQKENI. CDR3 residues: CASSPQAGVVGGYTF. The DNA of the CDR3 is TGTGCCAGCTCACCACAGGCAGGGGTGGTCGGGGGCTACACCTTC.

This clone has more than one count but fewer than ten. The rearrangement joins TRBV2 to TRBJ1-5; D remains unclear. Trimming removed 6 bases from V and 3 bases from J, with 9 bases in between. Germline V CDR1 and CDR2: SNHLY, FYNNEI. This CDR3 spans 13 amino acids. The CDR3 nucleotides are TGTGCCAGCAGCGGGATACCCAATCAGCCCCAGCATTTT. Translated, it gives CASSGIPNQPQHF.

The J gene is TRBJ2-7, the V gene TRBV6-5, with 8 nucleotides matching TRBD1. V lost 3 bases to trimming and J lost 4 bases; unmatched junction nucleotides: 5. The CDR3 contains 14 residues. The germline CDR1 and CDR2 sequences are MNHEY and SVGAGI. Here the CDR3 DNA reads TGTGCCAGCAGTTATTACAGGGGGGAGTACGAGCAGTACTTC. It translates to CASSYYRGEYEQYF.

V gene TRBV10-3 combines with J gene TRBJ2-7; 7 bases fit TRBD2. Per germline, CDR1 ENHRY and CDR2 SYGVKD. The length of the CDR3 is 14 residues. The V and J ends lost 4 bases and 5 bases, in that order; junction bases with no gene match: 8. Written as DNA, the CDR3 is TGTGCCATCAGTGCGACTAGCCCGGAGGACGAGCAGTACTTC. This sequence encodes CAISATSPEDEQYF.

This clone appeared a single time. The chain combines TRBV28 with TRBJ1-1; 7 positions match TRBD1. The CDR3 sequence is 12 residues long. The V gene end was trimmed by 11 bases and the J gene end by 8 bases; junction bases not matched to a gene: 11. Germline V gene data show CDR1 as MDHEN and CDR2 as SYDVKM. DNA for the CDR3: TGTGCCGGCCACCGACAGGGCGGAGAAGCTTTCTTT. Protein product: CAGHRQGGEAFF.

This clone was seen once. This chain links TRBV5-1 with TRBJ2-7; perhaps TRBD1 as D (5 bases). The CDR3 has 14 amino acids. Germline CDR1 and CDR2: SGHRS and YFSETQ. V was shortened by 0 bases and J by 2 bases, with 9 bases between the two germline ends. The CDR3 coding sequence is TGCGCCAGCAGCTTGGTAGGGGCGCCCTACGAGCAGTACTTC. Its protein is CASSLVGAPYEQYF. The complete variable domain, with remaining parts taken from reference TRBV5-1 and TRBJ2-7, reads KAGVTQTPRYLIKTRGQQVTLSCSPISGHRSVSWYQQTPGQGLQFLFEYFSETQRNKGNFPGRFSGRQFSNSRSEMNVSTLELGDSALYLCASSLVGAPYEQYFGPGTRLTVT.

This chain joins TRBV6-1 and TRBJ2-2; 8 nucleotides align to TRBD2. The CDR3 sequence is 15 residues long. Germline lookup yields CDR1 MNHNS and CDR2 SASEGT. V shed 3 bases, J shed 1 base, and the junction held 1 base outside the gene matches. The CDR3 is CASSDSGGNTGELFF. Written as DNA, the CDR3 is TGTGCCAGCAGTGACAGCGGGGGGAACACCGGGGAGCTGTTTTTT.

CDR3 sequence (DNA): TGTGCCAGTAGTCTCCCACAGGATTCACCCCTCCACTTT. This sequence encodes CASSLPQDSPLHF. The chain is built from TRBV19 and TRBJ1-6, with D possibly matching TRBD1 (5 bases). The germline V and J ends were trimmed by 5 bases and 8 bases, with 10 bases remaining between them. Germline lookup yields CDR1 LNHDA and CDR2 SQIVND (reference sequence). This CDR3 is 13 amino acids long.

This chain uses TRBV4-1 with TRBJ1-1; perhaps TRBD1 as D (5 bases). Germline-derived CDR1 and CDR2 are MGHRA and YSYEKL. This CDR3 comprises 13 residues. The V end was cut by 2 bases, the J end by 7 bases, with 11 bases between. CDR3 sequence (DNA): TGCGCCAGCAGCCAATGGGGGGTTGATGAAGCTTTCTTT. It encodes CASSQWGVDEAFF.

The V call is TRBV27, the J call TRBJ1-2, with 8 nucleotides matching TRBD1. The trim removed 2 bases at V and 4 bases at J, leaving 3 bases unmatched. The CDR3 runs to 14 residues. The germline gives CDR1 MNHEY, CDR2 SMNVEV (reference sequence). The CDR3 DNA is TGTGCCAGCAGTTTAACAGGGGGAATCTATGGCTACACCTTC. Translating it yields CASSLTGGIYGYTF.

This clone was recorded at least ten times. The chain uses TRBV29-1 and TRBJ2-7; 7 nucleotides match TRBD1. V lost 7 bases to trimming and J lost 3 bases; unmatched junction nucleotides: 9. This CDR3 is 13 amino acids long. Germline values: CDR1 SQVTM, CDR2 ANQGSEA. CDR3 in DNA: TGCAGCGGACGCCAGGGGGAAAACTACGAGCAGTACTTC. This sequence encodes CSGRQGENYEQYF.

This chain links TRBV6-5 with TRBJ1-1, with 7 bases identical to TRBD1. The CDR3 length is 14 residues. The germline gives CDR1 MNHEY, CDR2 SVGAGI. V was pared by 0 bases and J by 7 bases, with 5 bases of the junction left unmatched. The CDR3 spells CASSYSDRRNEAFF. The CDR3 DNA reads as TGTGCCAGCAGTTACTCGGACAGGAGAAATGAAGCTTTCTTT.

The V and J genes are TRBV7-9 and TRBJ1-2; 7 bases line up with TRBD1. The CDR3 has 14 residues. Germline V gene sequence: CDR1 SEHNR, CDR2 FQNEAQ (reference sequence). V shed 3 bases and J 3 bases; nucleotides not matched to a gene: 4. The CDR3 loop is CASSFGQAYYGYTF. The CDR3, as DNA: TGTGCCAGCAGCTTCGGACAGGCCTACTATGGCTACACCTTC.

This chain links TRBV7-6 with TRBJ2-6; D may be TRBD1 (5 bases). The CDR3 extends over 20 amino acids. Trimming pared 5 bases from V and 0 bases from J, leaving 23 bases between. CDR1 is SGHVS and CDR2 is FNYEAQ in the germline V gene. CDR3: CASSPWGSRGTYSGANVLTF. CDR3 DNA sequence: TGTGCCAGCAGCCCGTGGGGCAGTAGAGGAACTTACTCTGGGGCCAACGTCCTGACTTTC. The variable domain in full, completed from reference TRBV7-6 and TRBJ2-6, reads GAGVSQSPRYKVTKRGQDVALRCDPISGHVSLYWYRQALGQGPEFLTYFNYEAQQDKSGLPNDRFSAERPEGSISTLTIQRTEQRDSAMYRCASSPWGSRGTYSGANVLTFGAGSRLTVL.

With regard to this clone: Because the CDR3's place on the DNA is in doubt, the DNA is left out and the CDR3 is given as listed by TCRdb. The rearrangement joins TRBV29-1 to TRBJ1-2; TRBD1, the table's D call, was not compared with the DNA. Germline loops: CDR1 SQVTM, CDR2 ANQGSEA. The CDR3 has 12 residues if both end residues are counted. CDR3 sequence reads: CSVGQGSYGNTF.

This clone was picked up a small number of times. The genes are TRBV19 and TRBJ1-2; D is perhaps TRBD1 (5 bases). V was clipped by 6 bases and J by 0 bases, with 14 bases between them. Germline CDR1 LNHDA, CDR2 SQIVND (reference sequence). This CDR3 is built from 15 residues. CDR3 bases: TGTGCCAGTAGCCCCACCGACAGACCTAACTATGGCTACACCTTC. It encodes CASSPTDRPNYGYTF.

This chain joins TRBV6-5 and TRBJ2-5; no definite D call. Germline V gene data show CDR1 as MNHEY and CDR2 as SVGAGI. Trimming cost V 4 bases and J 0 bases, with 6 bases left between them. The CDR3 loop spans 13 amino acids. The chain's CDR3 is CASSWSYQETQYF. Here the CDR3 DNA reads TGTGCCAGCAGTTGGAGTTACCAAGAGACCCAGTACTTC.

A single count supports this clone. This chain joins TRBV7-2 and TRBJ2-5, with D maybe TRBD2 (5 bases). V was pared by 5 bases and J by 0 bases, with 13 bases between. The germline V gene has CDR1 SGHTA and CDR2 FQGNSA. There are 15 residues in the CDR3. In nucleotides, the CDR3 is TGTGCCAGCAGCCCAGGCGGACTGTACCAAGAGACCCAGTACTTC. Translation: CASSPGGLYQETQYF.

This chain connects TRBV10-3 to TRBJ2-2; 11 nucleotides agree with TRBD2. The CDR3 sequence is 17 residues long. Trimming removed 7 bases from V and 1 base from J; junction bases left unmatched: 8. The V gene's germline CDR1 is ENHRY and CDR2 SYGVKD. CDR3 nucleotides: TGTGCCATCATGGACCCAACTAGCGGGAGGAACACCGGGGAGCTGTTTTTT. This gives the protein CAIMDPTSGRNTGELFF.

This rearrangement joins TRBV7-9 to TRBJ1-2, with D possibly being TRBD1 (5 bases). The CDR3 spans 14 residues. Germline V gene lookup returns CDR1 SEHNR and CDR2 FQNEAQ (reference sequence). Trimming removed 5 bases from V and 8 bases from J, with 18 bases in between. Here the CDR3 DNA reads TGTGCCAGCAGCCCCCTTGCGGGGACGGGCGGCTACACCTTC. This translates into CASSPLAGTGGYTF.

The CDR3 region has the DNA TGTGCCAGCAGCGGGTGGGACAGGGGGTACGAGCAGTACTTC. Translation gives CASSGWDRGYEQYF. This rearrangement joins TRBV7-2 to TRBJ2-7; 11 bases are a match to TRBD1. Germline CDR1 reads SGHTA; CDR2 reads FQGNSA. CDR3 length: 14 residues. Trimming cost V 5 bases and J 4 bases; bases outside gene matches: 4.

The genes are TRBV6-5 and TRBJ1-1; D is perhaps TRBD1 (6 bases). This CDR3 contains 14 residues. The V gene lost 6 bases and the J gene lost 8 bases, with 19 bases spanning the gap. Per germline, CDR1 MNHEY and CDR2 SVGAGI. The CDR3 DNA sequence: TGTGCCAGCAGGAACAGGGCCGGGAGGTCCGAAGCTTTCTTT. It yields the protein CASRNRAGRSEAFF.

This clone was picked up one time. The chain carries TRBV6-1 and TRBJ1-2, with TRBD1 identical over 10 bases. The junction had 10 bases not matched to a gene; V was cut back by 3 bases and J by 6 bases. This CDR3 has 16 amino acids. Germline values: CDR1 MNHNS, CDR2 SASEGT. The CDR3 DNA is TGTGCCAGCAGTGACCCTTCTCCCGGGACAGGGGATGGCTACACCTTC. This codes for CASSDPSPGTGDGYTF.